These T cell receptor beta chains were read from a single sample in a study of T cell responses to AZD1222 COVID-19 vaccine. Using immunoSEQ multiplex PCR, the repertoire was profiled, and TCRdb retains in-frame clones only, with some absent. The repertoire holds 100,000 to 150,000 clones, with approximately 91% as singletons. The source was peripheral blood, collected 28 days after the second AZD1222 dose. The receptors were sampled from an adult who received the AZD1222 COVID-19 vaccine. The CDR3 runs from the conserved cysteine through the conserved F or W. A D gene is named only where the DNA matches it firmly. Where a row states a size, it is once, few, many or the class of an expanded clone; other rows omit it.

V: TRBV19
D: NA
size: NA
J: TRBJ1-2
CDR3: CASKRDLDGNYGYTF
DNA: TGTGCCAGTAAGAGGGACCTGGATGGTAACTATGGCTACACCTTC

V: TRBV10-3
D: NA
size: NA
J: TRBJ1-5
CDR3: CAISEFEGRGNQPQHF
DNA: TGTGCCATCAGTGAGTTCGAGGGCAGGGGTAATCAGCCCCAGCATTTT

V: TRBV5-1
D: TRBD1
size: NA
J: TRBJ1-4
CDR3: CASRPTGGNEKLFF
DNA: TGCGCCAGCAGGCCGACAGGGGGTAATGAAAAACTGTTTTTT

V: TRBV5-4
D: NA
size: NA
J: TRBJ1-2
CDR3: CASRSGPEEYGYTF
DNA: TGTGCCAGCAGGTCGGGCCCTGAAGAGTATGGCTACACCTTC

V: TRBV30
D: NA
size: NA
J: TRBJ1-3
CDR3: CAWSYGLMSSGNTIYF
DNA: TGTGCCTGGAGTTATGGACTCATGAGCTCTGGAAACACCATATATTTT

V: TRBV11-2
D: TRBD1
size: NA
J: TRBJ2-1
CDR3: CASSVRDRDWNEQFF
DNA: TGTGCCAGCAGCGTCCGGGACAGGGATTGGAATGAGCAGTTCTTC

V: TRBV4-1
D: NA
size: NA
J: TRBJ2-1
CDR3: CASSQWVRQNEQFF
DNA: TGCGCCAGCAGCCAATGGGTTAGGCAGAATGAGCAGTTCTTC

V: TRBV2
D: NA
size: NA
J: TRBJ1-2
CDR3: CASSEGEVNYGYTF
DNA: TGTGCCAGCAGTGAAGGGGAAGTTAACTATGGCTACACCTTC

V: TRBV2
D: NA
size: NA
J: TRBJ2-7
CDR3: CASSQASRGSNEQYF
DNA: TGTGCCAGCAGTCAAGCCTCCAGGGGATCGAACGAGCAGTACTTC

V: TRBV27
D: NA
size: NA
J: TRBJ1-4
CDR3: CASSDLTANEKLFF
DNA: TGTGCCAGCAGTGACTTGACAGCTAATGAAAAACTGTTTTTT

V: TRBV19
D: NA
size: NA
J: TRBJ1-3
CDR3: CASSLIGNTIYF
DNA: TGTGCCAGTAGTTTGATTGGAAACACCATATATTTT

V: TRBV2
D: NA
size: NA
J: TRBJ1-4
CDR3: CASTRTAPNEKLFF
DNA: TGTGCCAGCACAAGGACAGCTCCTAATGAAAAACTGTTTTTT

V: TRBV28
D: TRBD2
size: NA
J: TRBJ2-2
CDR3: CASSYLYPGLDSTGELFF
DNA: TGTGCCAGCAGTTACCTATACCCGGGACTAGATTCCACCGGGGAGCTGTTTTTT

V: TRBV7-9
D: TRBD1
size: NA
J: TRBJ1-2
CDR3: CASGRRGQGGYGYTF
DNA: TGTGCCAGCGGGAGGAGGGGACAGGGAGGCTATGGCTACACCTTC

V: TRBV7-8
D: TRBD2
size: NA
J: TRBJ2-5
CDR3: CASSLLAGQETQYF
DNA: TGTGCCAGCAGCTTGCTAGCGGGTCAAGAGACCCAGTACTTC

V: TRBV30
D: TRBD1
size: NA
J: TRBJ1-2
CDR3: CAWGDRGFYGYTF
DNA: TGTGCCTGGGGTGACAGGGGATTCTATGGCTACACCTTC

V: TRBV6-5
D: NA
size: NA
J: TRBJ2-5
CDR3: CASMEGTQETQYF
DNA: TGTGCCAGCATGGAGGGGACCCAAGAGACCCAGTACTTC

V: TRBV18
D: NA
size: few
J: TRBJ1-3
CDR3: CASSPSGVSVRDTIYF
DNA: TGTGCCAGCTCACCATCCGGCGTTTCAGTTAGAGACACCATATATTTT

V: TRBV7-9
D: TRBD2
size: NA
J: TRBJ2-2
CDR3: CASSAQRTSGRNTGELFF
DNA: TGTGCCAGCAGCGCACAACGGACTAGCGGAAGGAACACCGGGGAGCTGTTTTTT

V: TRBV7-9
D: NA
size: few
J: TRBJ1-4
CDR3: CASSQGQWEKLFF
DNA: TGTGCCAGCAGCCAAGGGCAATGGGAAAAACTGTTTTTT

V: TRBV19
D: NA
size: once
J: TRBJ2-2
CDR3: CASSILLATGELFF
DNA: TGTGCCAGTAGTATACTATTGGCCACCGGGGAGCTGTTTTTT

V: TRBV2
D: TRBD1
size: NA
J: TRBJ1-1
CDR3: CASSDRGRRVNTEAFF
DNA: TGTGCCAGCAGCGACAGGGGGCGCAGAGTGAACACTGAAGCTTTCTTT

V: TRBV10-3
D: NA
size: NA
J: TRBJ1-5
CDR3: CAITTGAHQPQHF
DNA: TGTGCCATCACCACCGGGGCCCATCAGCCCCAGCATTTT

V: TRBV9
D: NA
size: NA
J: TRBJ2-7
CDR3: CASSDRQETTYEQYF
DNA: TGTGCCAGCAGCGACCGACAGGAGACGACCTACGAGCAGTACTTC

V: TRBV19
D: TRBD2
size: NA
J: TRBJ2-7
CDR3: CASSLGLVFYEQYF
DNA: TGTGCCAGTAGCCTTGGACTAGTGTTCTACGAGCAGTACTTC

V: TRBV28
D: NA
size: few
J: TRBJ2-5
CDR3: CASRKGGPYQETQYF
DNA: TGTGCCAGCAGAAAAGGGGGACCTTACCAAGAGACCCAGTACTTC

V: TRBV4-2
D: NA
size: NA
J: TRBJ1-6
CDR3: CASSQAEGIRTPLHF
DNA: TGTGCCAGCAGCCAAGCGGAGGGCATAAGGACACCCCTCCACTTT

V: TRBV5-6
D: NA
size: NA
J: TRBJ1-5
CDR3: CASSLASYSNQPQHF
DNA: TGTGCCAGCAGCTTGGCAAGCTATAGCAATCAGCCCCAGCATTTT

V: TRBV27
D: NA
size: NA
J: TRBJ1-5
CDR3: CASSMGGYQPQHF
DNA: TGTGCCAGCAGTATGGGGGGGTATCAGCCCCAGCATTTT

V: TRBV5-4
D: NA
size: once
J: TRBJ2-3
CDR3: CASSLPSSTADTQYF
DNA: TGTGCCAGCAGCTTGCCGAGTAGCACGGCAGATACGCAGTATTTT

V: TRBV12-3/TRBV12-4
D: NA
size: once
J: TRBJ2-3
CDR3: CASRLETDTQYF
DNA: TGTGCCAGCAGACTCGAAACAGATACGCAGTATTTT

V: TRBV6-5
D: NA
size: NA
J: TRBJ1-2
CDR3: CASVDSLNYGYTF
DNA: TGTGCCAGCGTGGACAGTCTTAACTATGGCTACACCTTC

V: TRBV3-1/TRBV3-2
D: NA
size: once
J: TRBJ2-4
CDR3: CASSALPGVKNIQYF
DNA: TGTGCCAGCAGCGCATTGCCGGGAGTCAAAAACATTCAGTACTTC

V: TRBV29-1
D: TRBD2
size: NA
J: TRBJ2-1
CDR3: CSGGGLYEQFF
DNA: TGCAGCGGGGGGGGACTGTATGAGCAGTTCTTC

V: TRBV19
D: NA
size: NA
J: TRBJ1-4
CDR3: CASSIRFNEKLFF
DNA: TGTGCCAGTAGTATCCGGTTCAATGAAAAACTGTTTTTT

V: TRBV19
D: TRBD1
size: NA
J: TRBJ1-1
CDR3: CASSRQGMNTEAFF
DNA: TGTGCCAGTAGTAGACAGGGGATGAACACTGAAGCTTTCTTT

V: TRBV20-1
D: TRBD2
size: NA
J: TRBJ2-1
CDR3: CSASPGTSGRYEQFF
DNA: TGCAGTGCTAGTCCCGGGACTAGCGGGAGGTATGAGCAGTTCTTC

V: TRBV3-1/TRBV3-2
D: NA
size: NA
J: TRBJ2-4
CDR3: CASSQFDQGSLAKNIQYF
DNA: TGTGCCAGCAGCCAATTCGACCAGGGGAGTCTAGCCAAAAACATTCAGTACTTC

V: TRBV7-9
D: TRBD1
size: NA
J: TRBJ1-1
CDR3: CASSRHGQGGSPMNTEAFF
DNA: TGTGCCAGCAGCCGCCATGGACAGGGTGGGTCCCCCATGAACACTGAAGCTTTCTTT

V: TRBV4-1
D: NA
size: NA
J: TRBJ1-2
CDR3: CASSQETGGGYTF
DNA: TGCGCCAGCAGCCAAGAGACAGGAGGAGGCTACACCTTC

V: TRBV9
D: NA
size: NA
J: TRBJ2-7
CDR3: CASTPGAGYYEQYF
DNA: TGTGCCAGCACCCCTGGGGCGGGATACTACGAGCAGTACTTC

V: TRBV19
D: NA
size: once
J: TRBJ1-5
CDR3: CASKRQRVAQPQHF
DNA: TGTGCCAGTAAGCGGCAACGGGTTGCTCAGCCCCAGCATTTT

V: TRBV30
D: TRBD1
size: NA
J: TRBJ1-5
CDR3: CAWSRTGSNQPQHF
DNA: TGTGCCTGGAGTAGGACAGGGAGCAATCAGCCCCAGCATTTT

V: TRBV19
D: NA
size: NA
J: TRBJ2-1
CDR3: CASSKSPTGSSYNEQFF
DNA: TGTGCCAGTAGTAAATCCCCGACAGGAAGCTCCTACAATGAGCAGTTCTTC

V: TRBV4-2
D: NA
size: NA
J: TRBJ2-1
CDR3: CASSQGAGSYNEQFF
DNA: TGTGCCAGCAGCCAAGGAGCGGGCTCCTACAATGAGCAGTTCTTC

V: TRBV10-3
D: TRBD1
size: NA
J: TRBJ1-3
CDR3: CAISAATGVGNTIYF
DNA: TGTGCCATCAGTGCCGCGACAGGGGTTGGAAACACCATATATTTT

V: TRBV19
D: NA
size: NA
J: TRBJ1-3
CDR3: CASSTQGDATGNTIYF
DNA: TGTGCCAGTAGTACCCAAGGGGACGCGACTGGAAACACCATATATTTT

V: TRBV5-1
D: TRBD1
size: NA
J: TRBJ1-6
CDR3: CASSLSDRGQSPLHF
DNA: TGCGCCAGCAGCTTATCGGACAGGGGACAATCACCCCTCCACTTT

V: TRBV21-1
D: NA
size: NA
J: TRBJ2-7
CDR3: CASRPGLAGSYEQYF
DNA: TGTGCCAGCAGACCGGGACTAGCGGGGTCCTACGAGCAGTACTTC

V: TRBV5-6
D: TRBD2
size: NA
J: TRBJ2-1
CDR3: CASSLGASGVRGQFF
DNA: TGTGCCAGCAGCTTGGGGGCTAGCGGGGTACGTGGGCAGTTCTTC

V: TRBV9
D: NA
size: once
J: TRBJ1-3
CDR3: CASSVDWASGNTIYF
DNA: TGTGCCAGCAGCGTAGATTGGGCCTCTGGAAACACCATATATTTT

V: TRBV4-1
D: TRBD1
size: once
J: TRBJ2-7
CDR3: CASSRRDRGNEQYF
DNA: TGCGCCAGCAGCCGTCGGGACAGGGGGAACGAGCAGTACTTC

V: TRBV19
D: NA
size: NA
J: TRBJ1-1
CDR3: CASRDKRVMNTEAFF
DNA: TGTGCCAGTAGGGATAAACGCGTCATGAACACTGAAGCTTTCTTT